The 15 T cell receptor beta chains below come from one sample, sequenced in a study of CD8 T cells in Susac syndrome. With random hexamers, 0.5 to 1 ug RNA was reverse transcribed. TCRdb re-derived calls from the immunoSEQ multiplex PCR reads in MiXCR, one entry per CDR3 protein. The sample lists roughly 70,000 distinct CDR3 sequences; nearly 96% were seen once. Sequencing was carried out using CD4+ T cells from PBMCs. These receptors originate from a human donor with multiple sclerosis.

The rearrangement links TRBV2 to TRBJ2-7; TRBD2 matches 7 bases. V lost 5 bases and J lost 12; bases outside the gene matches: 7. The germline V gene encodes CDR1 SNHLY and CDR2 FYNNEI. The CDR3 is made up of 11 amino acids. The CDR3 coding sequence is TGTGCCAGCAGTCTCGCGGGCGGGGGGTACTTC. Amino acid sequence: CASSLAGGGYF.

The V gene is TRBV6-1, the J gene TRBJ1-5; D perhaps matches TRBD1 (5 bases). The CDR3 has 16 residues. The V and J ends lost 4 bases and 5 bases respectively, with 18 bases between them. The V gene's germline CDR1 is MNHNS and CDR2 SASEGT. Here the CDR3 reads CASSGRDGGRYQPQHF. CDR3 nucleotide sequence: TGTGCCAGCAGTGGGCGGGACGGAGGTCGATATCAGCCCCAGCATTTT.

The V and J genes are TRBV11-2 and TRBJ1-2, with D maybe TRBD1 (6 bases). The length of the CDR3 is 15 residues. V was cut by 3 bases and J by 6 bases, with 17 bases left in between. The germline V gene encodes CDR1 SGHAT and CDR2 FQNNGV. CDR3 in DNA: TGTGCCAGCAGCTTCCTGAACGTAGGGGGAGATGGCTACACCTTC. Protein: CASSFLNVGGDGYTF.

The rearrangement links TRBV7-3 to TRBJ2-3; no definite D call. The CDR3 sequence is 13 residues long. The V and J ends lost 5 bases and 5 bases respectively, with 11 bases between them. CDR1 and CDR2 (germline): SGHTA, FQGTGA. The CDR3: CASSPDPGDTQYF. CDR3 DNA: TGTGCCAGCAGCCCCGACCCGGGAGATACGCAGTATTTT.

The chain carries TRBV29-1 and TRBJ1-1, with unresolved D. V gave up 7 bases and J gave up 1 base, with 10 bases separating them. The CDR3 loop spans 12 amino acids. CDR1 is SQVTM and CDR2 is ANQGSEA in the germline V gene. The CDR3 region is CSGWTGNTEAFF. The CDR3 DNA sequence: TGCAGCGGATGGACGGGGAACACTGAAGCTTTCTTT.

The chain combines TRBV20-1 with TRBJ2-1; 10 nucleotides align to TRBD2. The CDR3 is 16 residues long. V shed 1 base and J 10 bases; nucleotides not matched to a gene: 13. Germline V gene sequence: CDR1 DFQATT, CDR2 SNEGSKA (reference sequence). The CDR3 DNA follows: TGCAGTGCTAGAGTGTTTAGCGGGGGGCCCCCTCTAGAGCAGTTCTTC. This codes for CSARVFSGGPPLEQFF.

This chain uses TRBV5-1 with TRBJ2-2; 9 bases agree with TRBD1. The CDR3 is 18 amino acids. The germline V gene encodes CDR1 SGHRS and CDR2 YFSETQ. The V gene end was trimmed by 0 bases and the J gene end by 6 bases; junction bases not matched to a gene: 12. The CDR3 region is CASSLEQGALATPGELFF. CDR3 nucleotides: TGCGCCAGCAGCTTGGAACAGGGGGCGCTGGCAACACCCGGGGAGCTGTTTTTT.

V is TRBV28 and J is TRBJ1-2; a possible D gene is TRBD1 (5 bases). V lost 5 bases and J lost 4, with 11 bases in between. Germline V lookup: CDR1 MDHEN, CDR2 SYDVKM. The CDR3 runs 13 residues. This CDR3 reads CASSVGRSYGYTF. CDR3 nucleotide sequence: TGTGCCAGCAGTGTGGGGCGGTCCTATGGCTACACCTTC.

DNA for the CDR3: TGCAGTGCCAGCGGGGGGGAATCCTCCTACGAGCAGTACTTC. Its protein product is CSASGGESSYEQYF. This chain uses TRBV20-1 with TRBJ2-7; 10 nucleotides match TRBD2. V was clipped by 6 bases and J by 0 bases; unmatched bases: 5. Germline loops: CDR1 DFQATT, CDR2 SNEGSKA (reference sequence). The CDR3 has 14 amino acids.

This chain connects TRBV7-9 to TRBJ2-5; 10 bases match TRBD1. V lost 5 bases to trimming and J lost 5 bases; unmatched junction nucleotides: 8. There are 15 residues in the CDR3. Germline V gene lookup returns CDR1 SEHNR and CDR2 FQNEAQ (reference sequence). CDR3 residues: CASSPTGGWVETQYF. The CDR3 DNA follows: TGTGCCAGCAGCCCGACAGGGGGCTGGGTTGAGACCCAGTACTTC.

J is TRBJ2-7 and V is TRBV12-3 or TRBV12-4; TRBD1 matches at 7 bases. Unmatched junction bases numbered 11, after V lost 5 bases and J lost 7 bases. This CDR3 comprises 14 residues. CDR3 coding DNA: TGTGCCAGCAGTCCCGGACAGGAGGACGGTGAGCAGTACTTC. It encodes CASSPGQEDGEQYF.

CDR3 sequence reads: CASSLAIGTQYF. CDR3 in DNA: TGTGCCAGCAGCTTAGCGATAGGGACCCAGTACTTC. The chain combines TRBV7-2 with TRBJ2-5, with D hard to call. CDR3 length equals 12 residues. Per germline, CDR1 SGHTA and CDR2 FQGNSA. Trimming stripped 0 bases from V and 7 bases from J, with 6 bases between.

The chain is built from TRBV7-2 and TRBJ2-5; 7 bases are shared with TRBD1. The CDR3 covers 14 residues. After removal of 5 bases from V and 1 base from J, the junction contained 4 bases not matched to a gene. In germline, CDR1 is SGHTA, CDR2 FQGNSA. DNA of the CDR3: TGTGCCAGCAGCCAGGGACAGATCCAAGAGACCCAGTACTTC. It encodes CASSQGQIQETQYF.

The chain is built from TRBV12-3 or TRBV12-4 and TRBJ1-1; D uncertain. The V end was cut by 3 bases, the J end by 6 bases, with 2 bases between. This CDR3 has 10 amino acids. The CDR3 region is CASSLAEAFF. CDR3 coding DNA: TGTGCCAGCAGTTTGGCTGAAGCTTTCTTT.

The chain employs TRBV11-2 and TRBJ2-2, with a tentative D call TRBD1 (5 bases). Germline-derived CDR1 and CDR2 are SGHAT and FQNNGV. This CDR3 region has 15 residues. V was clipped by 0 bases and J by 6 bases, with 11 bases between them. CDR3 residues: CASSLDYQGSGELFF. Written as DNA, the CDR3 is TGTGCCAGCAGCTTAGATTACCAGGGTTCCGGGGAGCTGTTTTTT.